A few counts support the clone carrying this TCR beta chain. The method was immunoSEQ multiplex PCR; TCRdb's version includes in-frame clones alone and lacks a portion of them. The sample consists of 150,000 to 200,000 clones, roughly 85% of them appearing once. V lost 8 bases to trimming and J lost 5 bases, with 15 bases between them. Per germline, CDR1 PRHDT and CDR2 FYEKMQ (reference sequence). The CDR3 runs to 13 residues. This entry comes from a study of blood T cell repertoires in COVID-19. The overall study: The United States, Italy and Spain were the sources of the acute and convalescent COVID-19 samples.

Sequenced input: peripheral blood. This sequence originates from a woman in her twenties or thirties with acute or convalescent COVID-19. This chain links TRBV13 with TRBJ1-1; D might be TRBD1 (5 bases). The CDR3 region is CASRRRGLTEAFF. CDR3 nucleotides: TGTGCCAGCCGACGGCGGGGGTTAACTGAAGCTTTCTTT.